This TCR beta chain was identified during a study of cytomegalovirus exposure and HLA in healthy donors. Unmatched junction bases numbered 3, after V lost 7 bases and J lost 0 bases. The CDR3 loop spans 15 amino acids. The germline V gene encodes CDR1 MGHDK and CDR2 SYGVNS. 60 Vbeta and 13 Jbeta primers were used in PCR. Sequencing used immunoSEQ multiplex PCR; TCRdb keeps in-frame clones, though not all of them. This table has under 200,000 clones, approximately 73% appearing once. Though probably carrying unrecorded immune exposures, donors were nominally healthy at sampling. The TCR originated in a man in his forties or fifties in good health and CMV-seronegative. Sequencing was performed on PBMCs. This rearrangement joins TRBV25-1 to TRBJ1-1, with 12 bases identical to TRBD1. Here the CDR3 DNA reads TGTGCCAGCAAAGGGACAGGGGGCATGAACACTGAAGCTTTCTTT. It yields the protein CASKGTGGMNTEAFF.